Below, one TCR beta chain is given with its context. The data derive from a study of blood T cell repertoires in COVID-19. In the study overall: In each case, the material was cDNA or gDNA derived from T cells, B-cell-depleted T cells, or PBMCs.

Assay: immunoSEQ multiplex PCR; the TCRdb copy retains only in-frame clones and omits some. Of 290,000 or so clones listed, roughly 86% were seen once; the top ten hold approximately 2.4%. Enrolled through a virtual design, the participants were between 18 and 89 years of age and came from about two dozen US areas. Germline assignment: CDR1 MNHEY and CDR2 SMNVEV (reference sequence). Trimming took 5 bases from V and 6 from J, leaving 11 bases between them. There are 13 residues in the CDR3. The sample comprised PBMCs or T cells enriched from blood (not recorded which). This sequence was found in a woman between 18 and 30 years old who had recovered from COVID-19. The rearrangement links TRBV27 to TRBJ1-5; D call uncertain. CDR3 amino acids: CASSIGVAQPQHF. CDR3 nucleotide sequence: TGTGCCAGCAGTATAGGAGTCGCTCAGCCCCAGCATTTT.